This TCR beta chain comes out of a study of T cell repertoires in cytomegalovirus infection. Findings and caveats of the study: HLA-C-restricted, CMV-specific TCR beta clonotypes were dominant ex vivo. Summed frequency of shared TCR beta families picked out CMV carriers who also had the relevant HLA.

The sample holds many counts of this clonotype. Its matching antigen is unknown. The CDR3 runs 15 residues. Per germline, CDR1 SGHVS and CDR2 FNYEAQ. Trimming removed 1 base from V and 5 bases from J; junction bases left unmatched: 6. TCRdb re-called the reads with MiXCR, one entry per CDR3 protein. Here the sample spans roughly 500,000 distinct CDR3 sequences, about 33% being singletons. V and J are TRBV7-6 and TRBJ2-5, with 8 bases lining up with TRBD2. The sequencing used cultured PBMCs, collected from culture after CMV antigen stimulation. The receptor was derived from a human donor in good health (CMV status not recorded). Some clones in this sample may be carry-over from other donors' samples. CDR3 region: CASSLGPGGRETQYF. CDR3 DNA: TGTGCCAGCAGCTTAGGTCCGGGAGGGAGGGAGACCCAGTACTTC.